This is a list of T cell receptor beta chains from one sample in a study of blood T cell repertoires in COVID-19. Profiling relied on immunoSEQ multiplex PCR, and the TCRdb table lists in-frame clones only, not all of them. There are fewer than 350,000 clones in the sample; 88% occur only once, and around 0.9% lies in the top ten. Sequencing used PBMCs or T cells enriched from blood (not recorded which). These receptors were taken from a woman aged 30 to 39 who had recovered from COVID-19. Each CDR3 is given with its conserved first and last residue.

v_call: TRBV19; cdr3_aa: CASSLQQGAAHYNEQFF
v_call: TRBV3-1/TRBV3-2; cdr3_aa: CASSQDNRGIDGAFF
v_call: TRBV16; cdr3_aa: CASSQYVQGANEKLFF
v_call: TRBV7-9; cdr3_aa: CASSRGSSRAFNEKLFF
v_call: TRBV9; cdr3_aa: CASSLHARAEDQPQHF
v_call: TRBV7-3; cdr3_aa: CASSLAGGYYNEQFF
v_call: TRBV10-2; cdr3_aa: CASSLSGTYNEQFF
v_call: TRBV11-2; cdr3_aa: CASSLVRPGNTDTQYF
v_call: TRBV30; cdr3_aa: CAWSPIGQVRGPQHF
v_call: TRBV7-9; cdr3_aa: CASIGQPNYGYTF
v_call: TRBV5-4; cdr3_aa: CASSLDRGRTGELFF
v_call: TRBV6-5; cdr3_aa: CASIGGQAGWGYTF
v_call: TRBV5-1; cdr3_aa: CASSLASGRIGVNGELFF
v_call: TRBV27; cdr3_aa: CASSEIETGTSGDLSSYEQYF
v_call: TRBV12-3/TRBV12-4; cdr3_aa: CASSLAAGSEAFF
v_call: TRBV2; cdr3_aa: CASSVVTGREKLFF
v_call: TRBV7-2; cdr3_aa: CASSLRAVLAKNIQYF
v_call: TRBV10-3; cdr3_aa: CAISGTGERYGYTF
v_call: TRBV28; cdr3_aa: CASSSFRSVTLF
v_call: TRBV21-1; cdr3_aa: CARPEGAYSYNSPLHF
v_call: TRBV9; cdr3_aa: CASSVLRGGGSYNEQFF
v_call: TRBV29-1; cdr3_aa: CSALIPGFSGNTIYF
v_call: TRBV4-1; cdr3_aa: CASSQVAGAVREQYF
v_call: TRBV2; cdr3_aa: CASRGGTGTEAFF
v_call: TRBV6-4; cdr3_aa: CASSDTRLAGPDNEQFF
v_call: TRBV28; cdr3_aa: CASSPLYEQPQHF
v_call: TRBV30; cdr3_aa: CAWRWGENTEAFF
v_call: TRBV2; cdr3_aa: CASRQNLYGYTF
v_call: TRBV27; cdr3_aa: CASSAILSAYEQYF
v_call: TRBV10-1; cdr3_aa: CASSPTGFMNYEQYF
v_call: TRBV2; cdr3_aa: CASTSLGQGGVGNQPQHF
v_call: TRBV2; cdr3_aa: CASRIQTTYGYTF
v_call: TRBV2; cdr3_aa: CASSELDRPNQPQHF
v_call: TRBV28; cdr3_aa: CASSFSGIWSNQPQHF
v_call: TRBV11-2; cdr3_aa: CASSLERGSRDEQYF
v_call: TRBV6-5; cdr3_aa: CASRTPQMYEQYF
v_call: TRBV25-1; cdr3_aa: CASMAAGDNSPLHF
v_call: TRBV5-1; cdr3_aa: CASSQSLPGQLQETQYF
v_call: TRBV7-9; cdr3_aa: CASSGSGYRKNAYEQYF
v_call: TRBV2; cdr3_aa: CASSPRETRIEQYF
v_call: TRBV7-2; cdr3_aa: CASSLLGGSYNEQFF
v_call: TRBV9; cdr3_aa: CASSHDPSGRVSYNEQFF
v_call: TRBV5-5; cdr3_aa: CASSFVGGQETQYF
v_call: TRBV9; cdr3_aa: CASSAYRDGYTF
v_call: TRBV20-1; cdr3_aa: CSASRTTGGNEQFF